This TCR beta chain derives from a study of T cell responses to AZD1222 COVID-19 vaccine. With regard to this clone: The antigen remains undetermined.

Using immunoSEQ multiplex PCR, the repertoire was profiled, and TCRdb retains in-frame clones only, with some absent. The sample has about 90,000 clones, 70% to 90% seen once. Study-level points and caveats: At baseline, seropositivity was found in only a handful of AZD1222 recipients.

Germline values: CDR1 LGHDT, CDR2 YNNKEL (reference sequence). The CDR3 is 15 amino acids. V lost 1 base to trimming and J lost 2 bases, with 11 bases between them. The sequence came from an adult who received the AZD1222 COVID-19 vaccine. Source: peripheral blood, taken 28 days after the second AZD1222 dose. The rearrangement uses TRBV3-1 (or the pseudogene TRBV3-2) and TRBJ2-5; the D gene is possibly TRBD2 (6 bases). The DNA for the CDR3 is TGTGCCAGCAGCCAAGTGGGAGGTCCTCAAGAGACCCAGTACTTC. Translating gives CASSQVGGPQETQYF.